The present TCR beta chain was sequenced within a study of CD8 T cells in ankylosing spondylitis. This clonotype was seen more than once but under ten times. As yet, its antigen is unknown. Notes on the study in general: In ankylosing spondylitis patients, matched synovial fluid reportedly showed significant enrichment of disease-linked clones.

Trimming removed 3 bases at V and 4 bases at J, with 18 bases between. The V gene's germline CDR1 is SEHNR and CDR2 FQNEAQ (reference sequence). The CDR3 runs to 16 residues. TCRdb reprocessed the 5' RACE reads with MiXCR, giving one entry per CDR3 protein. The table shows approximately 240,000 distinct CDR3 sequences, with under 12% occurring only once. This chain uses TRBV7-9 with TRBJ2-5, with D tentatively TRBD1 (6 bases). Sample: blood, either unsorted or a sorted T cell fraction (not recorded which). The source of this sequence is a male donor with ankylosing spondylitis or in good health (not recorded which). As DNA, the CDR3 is TGTGCCAGCAGCTTCGCCCGGACAGACCCAGGAGAGACCCAGTACTTC. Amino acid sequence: CASSFARTDPGETQYF.